The source of this T cell receptor (beta chain) is a study of blood T cell repertoires in COVID-19. Study-level background: COVID-19 samples, acute and convalescent, were from the United States, Italy and Spain. Sources were T cells, B-cell-depleted T cells, or PBMCs; the material itself was cDNA or gDNA.

As originally analysed: Reference gene primers were amplified, and this amplification served to estimate nucleated cell counts. Clones were sequenced by immunoSEQ multiplex PCR, and TCRdb holds only the in-frame ones, with some missing. The DNA was the basis for D and trimming; V, J and clone size are from that table. The sample carries 150,000 to 200,000 clones, about 90% recorded once. Sample: peripheral blood. The clonotype comes from a man aged 45-65 years with acute or convalescent COVID-19.

In DNA form, the CDR3 reads TGTGCCAGCAGTTACGGTGCGGGGGTCTCGCATAATGAGCAGTTCTTC. It translates to CASSYGAGVSHNEQFF. V usage is TRBV6-5 and J usage is TRBJ2-1, with TRBD2 matching 7 bases. The germline V gene encodes CDR1 MNHEY and CDR2 SVGAGI. The CDR3 has 16 residues. After removal of 2 bases from V and 7 bases from J, the junction contained 11 bases not matched to a gene.